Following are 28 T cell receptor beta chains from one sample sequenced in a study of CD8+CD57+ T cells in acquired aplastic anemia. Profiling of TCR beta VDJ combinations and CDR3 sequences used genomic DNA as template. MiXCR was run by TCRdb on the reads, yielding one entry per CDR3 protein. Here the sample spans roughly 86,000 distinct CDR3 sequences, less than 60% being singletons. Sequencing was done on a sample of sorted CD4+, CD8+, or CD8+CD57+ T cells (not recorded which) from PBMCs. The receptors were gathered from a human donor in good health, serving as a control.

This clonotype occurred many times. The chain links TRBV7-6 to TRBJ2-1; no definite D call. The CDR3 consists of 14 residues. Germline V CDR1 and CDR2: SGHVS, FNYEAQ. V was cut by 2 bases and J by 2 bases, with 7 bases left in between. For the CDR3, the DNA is TGTGCCAGCAGCTTACGTGAGCCCTACAATGAGCAGTTCTTC. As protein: CASSLREPYNEQFF.

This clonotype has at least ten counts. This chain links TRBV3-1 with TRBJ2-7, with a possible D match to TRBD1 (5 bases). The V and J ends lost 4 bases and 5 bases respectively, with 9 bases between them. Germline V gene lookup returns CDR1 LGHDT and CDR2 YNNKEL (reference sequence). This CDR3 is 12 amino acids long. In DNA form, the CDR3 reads TGTGCCAGCAGCCTGGAAGGGGACGAGCAGTACTTC. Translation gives CASSLEGDEQYF.

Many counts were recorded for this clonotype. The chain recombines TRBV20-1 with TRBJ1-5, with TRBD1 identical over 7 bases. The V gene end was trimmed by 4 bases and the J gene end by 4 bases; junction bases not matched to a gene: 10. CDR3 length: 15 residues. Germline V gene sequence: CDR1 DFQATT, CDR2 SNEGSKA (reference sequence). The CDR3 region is CSANRGEWGNQPQHF. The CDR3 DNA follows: TGCAGTGCTAACAGGGGAGAATGGGGGAATCAGCCCCAGCATTTT.

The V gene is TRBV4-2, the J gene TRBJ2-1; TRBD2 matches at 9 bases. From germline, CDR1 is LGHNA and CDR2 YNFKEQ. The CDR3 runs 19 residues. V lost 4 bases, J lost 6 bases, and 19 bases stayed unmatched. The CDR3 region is CASSPDPSLAGGWGNEQFF. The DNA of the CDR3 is TGTGCCAGCAGCCCAGATCCCTCCCTTGCGGGGGGGTGGGGCAATGAGCAGTTCTTC.

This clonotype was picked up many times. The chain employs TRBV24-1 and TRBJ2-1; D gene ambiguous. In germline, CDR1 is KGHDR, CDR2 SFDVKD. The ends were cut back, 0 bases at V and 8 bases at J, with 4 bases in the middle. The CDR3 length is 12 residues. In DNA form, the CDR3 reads TGTGCCACCAGTGATTTGGAGGATGAGCAGTTCTTC. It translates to CATSDLEDEQFF.

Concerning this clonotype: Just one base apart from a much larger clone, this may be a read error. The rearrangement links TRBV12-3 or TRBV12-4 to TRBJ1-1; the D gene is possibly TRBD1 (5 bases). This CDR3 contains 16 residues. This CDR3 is CASSLRMGVGVTGAFF. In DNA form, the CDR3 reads TGTGCCAGCAGTTTACGGATGGGGGTCGGGGTCACTGGAGCTTTCTTT.

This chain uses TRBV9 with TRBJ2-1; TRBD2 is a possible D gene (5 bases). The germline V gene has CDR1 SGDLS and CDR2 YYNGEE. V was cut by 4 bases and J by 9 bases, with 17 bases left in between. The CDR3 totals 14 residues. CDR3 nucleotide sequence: TGTGCCAGCAGCTCGCCCCTTGGGGAGATTGAGCAGTTCTTC. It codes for CASSSPLGEIEQFF.

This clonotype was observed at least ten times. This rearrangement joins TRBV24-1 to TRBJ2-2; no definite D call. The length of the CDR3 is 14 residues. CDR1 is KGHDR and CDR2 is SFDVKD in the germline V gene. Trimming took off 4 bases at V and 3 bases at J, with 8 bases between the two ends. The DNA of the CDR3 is TGTGCCACCAGTGACGTAAGGGACACCGGGGAGCTGTTTTTT. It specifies CATSDVRDTGELFF.

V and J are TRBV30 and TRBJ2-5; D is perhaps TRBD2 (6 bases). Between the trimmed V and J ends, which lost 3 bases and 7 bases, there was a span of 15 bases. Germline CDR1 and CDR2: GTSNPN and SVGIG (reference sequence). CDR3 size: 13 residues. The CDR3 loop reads CAWRDLGTPTQYF. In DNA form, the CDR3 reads TGTGCCTGGAGGGACCTCGGGACTCCGACCCAGTACTTC.

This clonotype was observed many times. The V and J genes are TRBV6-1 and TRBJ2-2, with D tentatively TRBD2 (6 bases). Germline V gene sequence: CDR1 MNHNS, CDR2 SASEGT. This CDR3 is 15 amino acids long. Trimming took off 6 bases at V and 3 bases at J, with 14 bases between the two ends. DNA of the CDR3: TGTGCCAGCAGCCAGACTAGTCGCCACACCGGGGAGCTGTTTTTT. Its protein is CASSQTSRHTGELFF.

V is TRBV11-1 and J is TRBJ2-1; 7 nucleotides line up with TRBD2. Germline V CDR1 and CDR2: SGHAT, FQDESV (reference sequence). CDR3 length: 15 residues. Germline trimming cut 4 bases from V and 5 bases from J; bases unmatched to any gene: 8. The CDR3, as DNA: TGTGCCAGCAGCTCGCCCAGGGAGGGGAACAATGAGCAGTTCTTC. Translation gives CASSSPREGNNEQFF.

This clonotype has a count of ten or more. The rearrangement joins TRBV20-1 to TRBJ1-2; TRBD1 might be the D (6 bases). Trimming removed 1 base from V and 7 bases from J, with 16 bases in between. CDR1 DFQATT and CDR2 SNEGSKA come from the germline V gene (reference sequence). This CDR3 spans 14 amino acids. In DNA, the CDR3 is TGCAGTGCTAGAGCCGTTTGGGGGGCTGCTGGCTACACCTTC. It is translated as CSARAVWGAAGYTF.

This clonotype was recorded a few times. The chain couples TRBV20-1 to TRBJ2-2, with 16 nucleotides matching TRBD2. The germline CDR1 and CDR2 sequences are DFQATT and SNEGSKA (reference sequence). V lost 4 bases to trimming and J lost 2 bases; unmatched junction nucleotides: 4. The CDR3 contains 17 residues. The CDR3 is CSATGTSGGENTGELFF. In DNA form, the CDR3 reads TGCAGTGCTACCGGGACTAGCGGGGGGGAAAACACCGGGGAGCTGTTTTTT.

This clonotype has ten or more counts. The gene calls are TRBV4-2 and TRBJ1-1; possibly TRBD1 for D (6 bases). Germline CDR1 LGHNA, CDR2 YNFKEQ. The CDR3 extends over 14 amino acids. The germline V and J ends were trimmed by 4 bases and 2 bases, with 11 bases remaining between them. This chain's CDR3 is CASSPTDSNTEAFF. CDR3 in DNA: TGTGCCAGCAGCCCTACGGACAGTAACACTGAAGCTTTCTTT.

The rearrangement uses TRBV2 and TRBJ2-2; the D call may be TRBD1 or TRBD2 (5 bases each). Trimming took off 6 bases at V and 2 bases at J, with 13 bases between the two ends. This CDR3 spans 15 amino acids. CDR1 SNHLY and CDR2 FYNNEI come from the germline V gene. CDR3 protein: CASRELGVNTGELFF. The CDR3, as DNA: TGTGCCAGCAGAGAACTAGGGGTAAACACCGGGGAGCTGTTTTTT.

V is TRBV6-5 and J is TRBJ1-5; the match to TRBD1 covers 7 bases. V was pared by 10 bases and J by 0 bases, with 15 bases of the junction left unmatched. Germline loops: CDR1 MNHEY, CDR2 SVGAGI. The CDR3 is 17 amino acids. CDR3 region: CATISRGLRSSNQPQHF. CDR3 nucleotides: TGTGCCACCATTTCGAGGGGGCTGAGAAGTAGCAATCAGCCCCAGCATTTT.

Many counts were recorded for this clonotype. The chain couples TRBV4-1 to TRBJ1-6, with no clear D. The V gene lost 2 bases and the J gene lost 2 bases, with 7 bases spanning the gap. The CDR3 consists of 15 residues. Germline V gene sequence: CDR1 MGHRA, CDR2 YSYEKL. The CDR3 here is CASSQTETYNSPLHF. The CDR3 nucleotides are TGCGCCAGCAGCCAAACGGAGACCTATAATTCACCCCTCCACTTT.

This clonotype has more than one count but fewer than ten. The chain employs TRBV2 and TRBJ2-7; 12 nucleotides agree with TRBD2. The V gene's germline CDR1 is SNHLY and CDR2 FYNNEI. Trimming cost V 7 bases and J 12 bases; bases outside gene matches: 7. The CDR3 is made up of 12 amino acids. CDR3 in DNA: TGTGCCAGCACCCTAGCGGGAGGGCAAGGGTACTTC. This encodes CASTLAGGQGYF. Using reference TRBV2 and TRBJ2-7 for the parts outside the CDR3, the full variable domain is EPEVTQTPSHQVTQMGQEVILRCVPISNHLYFYWYRQILGQKVEFLVSFYNNEISEKSEIFDDQFSVERPDGSNFTLKIRSTKLEDSAMYFCASTLAGGQGYFGPGTRLTVT.

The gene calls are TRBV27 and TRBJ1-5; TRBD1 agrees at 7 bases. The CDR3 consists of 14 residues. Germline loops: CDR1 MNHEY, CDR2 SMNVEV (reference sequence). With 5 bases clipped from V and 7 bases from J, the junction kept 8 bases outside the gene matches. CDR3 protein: CASSPQGLGQPQHF. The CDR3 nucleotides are TGTGCCAGCAGTCCACAGGGGTTAGGCCAGCCCCAGCATTTT.

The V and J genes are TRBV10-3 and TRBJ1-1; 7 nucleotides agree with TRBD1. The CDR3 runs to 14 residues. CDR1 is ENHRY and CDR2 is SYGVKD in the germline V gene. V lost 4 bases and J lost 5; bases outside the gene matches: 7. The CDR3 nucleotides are TGTGCCATCAGTGGGGGACAGCTCTTTACTGAAGCTTTCTTT. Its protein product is CAISGGQLFTEAFF.

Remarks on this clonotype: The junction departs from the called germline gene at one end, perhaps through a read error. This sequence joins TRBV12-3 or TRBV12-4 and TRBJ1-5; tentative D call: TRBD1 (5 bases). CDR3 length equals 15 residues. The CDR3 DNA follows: TGTGCCACCAGTCAGGGAGGGTATAGCAATCAGCCCCAGCATTTT. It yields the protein CATSQGGYSNQPQHF.

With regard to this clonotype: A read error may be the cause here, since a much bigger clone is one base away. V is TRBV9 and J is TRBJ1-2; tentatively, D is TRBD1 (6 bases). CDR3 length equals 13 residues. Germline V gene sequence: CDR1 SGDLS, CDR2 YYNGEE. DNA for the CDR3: TGTGCCAGCAGCGATACAGGGTCATCTGGCCACACCTTC. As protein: CASSDTGSSGHTF.

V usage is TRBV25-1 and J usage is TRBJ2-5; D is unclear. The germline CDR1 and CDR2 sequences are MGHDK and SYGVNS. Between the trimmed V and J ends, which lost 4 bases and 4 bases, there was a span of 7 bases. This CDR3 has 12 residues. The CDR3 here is CASSVQVETQYF. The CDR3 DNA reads TGTGCCAGCAGTGTGCAGGTAGAGACCCAGTACTTC.

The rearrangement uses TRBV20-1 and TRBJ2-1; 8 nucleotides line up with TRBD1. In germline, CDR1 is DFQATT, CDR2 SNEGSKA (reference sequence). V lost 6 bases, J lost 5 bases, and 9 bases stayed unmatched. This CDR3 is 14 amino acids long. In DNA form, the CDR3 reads TGCAGTGCCTACAGGGGGTCATCGGACAATGAGCAGTTCTTC. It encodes CSAYRGSSDNEQFF.

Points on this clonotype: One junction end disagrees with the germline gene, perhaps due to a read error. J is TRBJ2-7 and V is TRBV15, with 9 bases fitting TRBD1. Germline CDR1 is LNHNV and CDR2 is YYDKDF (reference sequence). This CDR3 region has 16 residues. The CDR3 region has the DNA TGTGCCACCCGCAGCCAGGGCGGGACAGGGCTGTTCGAGCAGTACTTC. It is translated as CATRSQGGTGLFEQYF.

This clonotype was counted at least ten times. The CDR3, as DNA: TGTGCCAGCAGTGAACATGGGGGTTCGAGCAATCAGCCCCAGCATTTT. Its protein is CASSEHGGSSNQPQHF. This chain connects TRBV2 to TRBJ1-5, with D possibly TRBD1 on 5 matching bases. CDR1 is SNHLY and CDR2 is FYNNEI in the germline V gene. The CDR3 extends over 16 amino acids. Trimming removed 2 bases at V and 1 base at J, with 12 bases between. The variable domain in full, with the rest retrieved from reference TRBV2 and TRBJ1-5, is EPEVTQTPSHQVTQMGQEVILRCVPISNHLYFYWYRQILGQKVEFLVSFYNNEISEKSEIFDDQFSVERPDGSNFTLKIRSTKLEDSAMYFCASSEHGGSSNQPQHFGDGTRLSIL.

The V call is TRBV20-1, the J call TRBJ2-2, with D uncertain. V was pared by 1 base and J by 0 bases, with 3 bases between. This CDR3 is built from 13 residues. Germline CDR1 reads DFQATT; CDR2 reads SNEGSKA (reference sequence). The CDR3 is CSARGPNTGELFF. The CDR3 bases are TGCAGTGCTAGAGGGCCGAACACCGGGGAGCTGTTTTTT.

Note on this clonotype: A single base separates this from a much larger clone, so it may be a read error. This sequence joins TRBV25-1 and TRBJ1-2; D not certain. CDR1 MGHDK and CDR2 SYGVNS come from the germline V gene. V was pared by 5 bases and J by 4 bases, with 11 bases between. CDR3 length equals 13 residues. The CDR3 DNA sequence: TGTGCCAGCAGTTACGGGGTTGGCTATGGCTACACCTTC. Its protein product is CASSYGVGYGYTF.